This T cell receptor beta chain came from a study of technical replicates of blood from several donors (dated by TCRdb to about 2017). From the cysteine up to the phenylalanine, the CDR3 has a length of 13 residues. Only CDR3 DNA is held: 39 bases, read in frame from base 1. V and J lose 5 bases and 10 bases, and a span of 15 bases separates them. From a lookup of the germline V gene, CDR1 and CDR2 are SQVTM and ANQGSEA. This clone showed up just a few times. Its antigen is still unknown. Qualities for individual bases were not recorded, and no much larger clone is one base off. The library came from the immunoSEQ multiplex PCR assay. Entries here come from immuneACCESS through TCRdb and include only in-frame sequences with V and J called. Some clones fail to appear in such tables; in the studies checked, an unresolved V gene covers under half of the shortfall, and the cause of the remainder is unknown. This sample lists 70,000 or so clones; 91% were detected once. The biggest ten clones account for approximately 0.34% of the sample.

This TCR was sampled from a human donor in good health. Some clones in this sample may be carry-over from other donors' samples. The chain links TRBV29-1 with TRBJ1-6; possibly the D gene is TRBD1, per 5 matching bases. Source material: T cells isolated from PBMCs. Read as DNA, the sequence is TGCAGCGTTAGGGAGGGGAGTTGGTCACCCCTCCACTTT. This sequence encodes CSVREGSWSPLHF.